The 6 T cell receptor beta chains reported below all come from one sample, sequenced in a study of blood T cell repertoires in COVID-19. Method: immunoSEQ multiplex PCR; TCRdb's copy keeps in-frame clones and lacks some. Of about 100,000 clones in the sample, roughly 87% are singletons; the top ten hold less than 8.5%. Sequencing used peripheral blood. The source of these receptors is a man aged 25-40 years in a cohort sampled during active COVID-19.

CDR3: CASSLSRGADGYTF. The CDR3 region has the DNA TGTGCCAGCAGCCTTAGCCGGGGGGCAGACGGCTACACCTTC. The chain carries TRBV3-1 (or the pseudogene TRBV3-2) and TRBJ1-2; perhaps TRBD1 as D (6 bases). The CDR3 sequence is 14 residues long. The V gene lost 4 bases and the J gene lost 8 bases, with 17 bases spanning the gap. The germline CDR1 and CDR2 sequences are LGHDT and YNNKEL (reference sequence).

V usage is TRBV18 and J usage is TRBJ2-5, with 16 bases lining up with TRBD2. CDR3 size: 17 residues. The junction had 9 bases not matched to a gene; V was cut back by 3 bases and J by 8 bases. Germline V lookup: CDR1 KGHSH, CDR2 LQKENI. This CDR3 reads CASSPPGLAGGPRTQYF. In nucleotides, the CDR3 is TGTGCCAGCTCACCCCCGGGACTAGCGGGGGGGCCGCGAACCCAGTACTTC.

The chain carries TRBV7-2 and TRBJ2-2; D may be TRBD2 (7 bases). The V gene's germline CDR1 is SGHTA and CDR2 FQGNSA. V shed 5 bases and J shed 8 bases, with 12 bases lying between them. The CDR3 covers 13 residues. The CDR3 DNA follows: TGTGCCAGCAGCCATCGGGGGGCAGGGGAGCTGTTTTTT. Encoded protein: CASSHRGAGELFF.

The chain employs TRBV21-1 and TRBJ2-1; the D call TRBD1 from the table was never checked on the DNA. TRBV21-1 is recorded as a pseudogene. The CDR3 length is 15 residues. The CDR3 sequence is CAVILRVIKDNEQFF. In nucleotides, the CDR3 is TGTGCCGTCATACTCAGGGTAATTAAGGACAATGAGCAGTTCTTC.

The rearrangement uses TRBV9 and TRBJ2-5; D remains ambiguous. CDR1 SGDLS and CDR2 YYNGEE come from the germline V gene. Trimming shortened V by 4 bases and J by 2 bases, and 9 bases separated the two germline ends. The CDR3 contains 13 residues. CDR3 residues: CASSPRGQETQYF. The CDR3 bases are TGTGCCAGCAGCCCCCGCGGTCAAGAGACCCAGTACTTC. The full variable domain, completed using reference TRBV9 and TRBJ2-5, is DSGVTQTPKHLITATGQRVTLRCSPRSGDLSVYWYQQSLDQGLQFLIQYYNGEERAKGNILERFSAQQFPDLHSELNLSSLELGDSALYFCASSPRGQETQYFGPGTRLLVL.

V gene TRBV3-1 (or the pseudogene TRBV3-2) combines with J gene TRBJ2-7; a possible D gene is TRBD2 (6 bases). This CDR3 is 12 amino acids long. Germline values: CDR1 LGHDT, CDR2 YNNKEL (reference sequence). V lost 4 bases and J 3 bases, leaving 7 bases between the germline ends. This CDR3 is CASSRGDYEQYF. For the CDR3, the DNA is TGTGCCAGCAGCCGGGGGGACTACGAGCAGTACTTC.